This T cell receptor (beta chain) was obtained from a study of blood T cell repertoires in COVID-19. Germline assignment: CDR1 PRHDT and CDR2 FYEKMQ (reference sequence). V was trimmed by 5 bases and J by 2 bases, leaving 14 bases between them. The CDR3 consists of 15 residues. As processed by the authors: Reference gene primer amplification yielded estimated nucleated cell counts. Method: immunoSEQ multiplex PCR; TCRdb's copy keeps in-frame clones and lacks some. V, J and clone size are taken as reported in that table, and D and trimming were inferred from the DNA itself. The sample has some 61,000 clones; 89% are singletons.

The rearrangement links TRBV13 to TRBJ2-3; D perhaps matches TRBD1 (6 bases). The specimen was peripheral blood. This receptor was obtained from a man aged 55 to 70 with acute or convalescent COVID-19. For the CDR3, the DNA is TGTGCCAGCAGCAGGACAGCCCTATCCACAGATACGCAGTATTTT. Amino acid sequence: CASSRTALSTDTQYF.